Reported below is one TCR beta chain. The data were taken from a study of patients and donors after allogeneic stem cell transplantation. A single record per CDR3 protein comes from TCRdb applying MiXCR to the RT-PCR reads. The sample carries approximately 170,000 distinct CDR3 sequences, about 24% recorded once. CDR1 is SGDLS and CDR2 is YYNGEE in the germline V gene. The CDR3 is made up of 14 amino acids. Between the trimmed V and J ends, which lost 0 bases and 4 bases, there was a span of 8 bases. V and J are TRBV9 and TRBJ2-1; D not resolved. This receptor was identified in a human donor who was either an allogeneic HSCT recipient or a stem cell or donor lymphocyte infusion donor (not recorded which). It is not recorded whose cells these are; they may come from a transplant donor. Source material: blood, either unsorted or a sorted T cell fraction (not recorded which). The CDR3 spells CASSVGNSYNEQFF. Written as DNA, the CDR3 is TGTGCCAGCAGCGTAGGCAACTCTTACAATGAGCAGTTCTTC.